The 23 T cell receptor beta chains below were found in one sample sequenced in a study of blood T cell repertoires in COVID-19. The assay was immunoSEQ multiplex PCR, and TCRdb's table has in-frame clones only and misses some. The sample holds over 200,000 clones, about 94% seen once. What was sequenced was peripheral blood. The receptors stem from a man aged 60 to 75 with COVID-19, enrolled during active disease.

The genes are TRBV5-8 and TRBJ2-1, with 8 bases aligning to TRBD1. The ends lost 5 bases at V and 9 bases at J; junction bases unmatched: 7. Germline CDR1 reads SGHTS; CDR2 reads YDEGEE. CDR3 length: 13 residues. CDR3 loop: CASRRTGTPEQFF. For the CDR3, the DNA is TGTGCCAGCAGGCGGACAGGGACACCTGAGCAGTTCTTC.

This clone occurred a few times. The chain couples TRBV19 to TRBJ1-5; no clear D. Germline CDR1 and CDR2: LNHDA and SQIVND (reference sequence). This CDR3 is built from 13 residues. Trimming removed 6 bases at V and 6 bases at J, with 12 bases between. CDR3 coding DNA: TGTGCCAGTAGCCCTGCATCGGGTCAGCCCCAGCATTTT. This gives the protein CASSPASGQPQHF.

The V call is TRBV19, the J call TRBJ2-2, with TRBD2 as a possible D gene (5 bases). This CDR3 contains 15 residues. Looked up from germline, CDR1 is LNHDA and CDR2 is SQIVND (reference sequence). Trimming removed 5 bases at V and 0 bases at J, with 10 bases between. The CDR3 sequence: CASSLLAPNTGELFF. CDR3 coding DNA: TGTGCCAGTAGTCTCCTAGCTCCGAACACCGGGGAGCTGTTTTTT.

This sequence joins TRBV6-5 and TRBJ2-1, with 7 bases that match TRBD2. V shed 2 bases, J shed 5 bases, and the junction held 6 bases outside the gene matches. This CDR3 contains 15 residues. Germline CDR1 reads MNHEY; CDR2 reads SVGAGI. The CDR3 region is CASSYTRGVNNEQFF. CDR3 DNA sequence: TGTGCCAGCAGTTACACCCGGGGGGTTAACAATGAGCAGTTCTTC.

The rearrangement uses TRBV10-2 and TRBJ1-4, with D unresolved. Trimming stripped 0 bases from V and 4 bases from J, with 12 bases between. The germline V gene has CDR1 WSHSY and CDR2 SAAADI. The CDR3 has 16 residues. The DNA of the CDR3 is TGCGCCAGCAGTGAGTCTGACATGTCCGGTAATGAAAAACTGTTTTTT. Translating it yields CASSESDMSGNEKLFF.

The genes are TRBV28 and TRBJ2-6, with 7 positions matching TRBD1. Germline V lookup: CDR1 MDHEN, CDR2 SYDVKM. The CDR3 is 18 residues long. V lost 2 bases and J lost 1; bases outside the gene matches: 8. The CDR3 DNA follows: TGTGCCAGCAGTTTACTGGCAGGGGGTCAATCTGGGGCCAACGTCCTGACTTTC. Residues: CASSLLAGGQSGANVLTF.

This clone was detected a few times. The chain carries TRBV9 and TRBJ2-3; 9 nucleotides match TRBD2. Germline V gene lookup returns CDR1 SGDLS and CDR2 YYNGEE. This CDR3 is built from 15 residues. The V gene end was trimmed by 1 base and the J gene end by 4 bases; junction bases not matched to a gene: 4. This CDR3 reads CASSVSGLASDTQYF. The CDR3 DNA reads as TGTGCCAGCAGCGTAAGTGGACTAGCGTCAGATACGCAGTATTTT.

This chain links TRBV20-1 with TRBJ2-7; TRBD1 is a possible D gene (6 bases). Trimming left V 3 bases short and J 4 bases short, with 16 bases between. Germline CDR1 and CDR2: DFQATT and SNEGSKA (reference sequence). The CDR3 totals 14 residues. CDR3 coding DNA: TGCAGTGCTAGTCCCGCAGGGGTCGGGTACGAGCAGTACTTC. Amino acids: CSASPAGVGYEQYF.

The V and J genes are TRBV5-5 and TRBJ2-2; perhaps TRBD1 as D (6 bases). Germline V gene sequence: CDR1 SGHKS, CDR2 YYEKEE (reference sequence). Trimming removed 4 bases from V and 4 bases from J, with 14 bases in between. This CDR3 has 15 residues. The CDR3 sequence is CASSLRTGTTGELFF. The CDR3 coding sequence is TGTGCCAGCAGCCTGCGAACAGGGACCACCGGGGAGCTGTTTTTT.

The chain is built from TRBV6-5 and TRBJ2-7; tentative D call: TRBD2 (7 bases). The CDR3 loop spans 14 amino acids. The ends were cut back, 2 bases at V and 2 bases at J, with 10 bases in the middle. Per germline, CDR1 MNHEY and CDR2 SVGAGI. The chain's CDR3 is CASSYVGGAYEQYF. CDR3 coding DNA: TGTGCCAGCAGTTACGTAGGGGGGGCCTACGAGCAGTACTTC.

The J gene is TRBJ2-1, the V gene TRBV6-1; 10 nucleotides align to TRBD2. The CDR3 loop spans 16 amino acids. Germline V gene lookup returns CDR1 MNHNS and CDR2 SASEGT. Trimming removed 4 bases from V and 2 bases from J; junction bases left unmatched: 5. CDR3 bases: TGTGCCAGCAGTGGGCGACTAGCGGGCACCTACAATGAGCAGTTCTTC. It translates to CASSGRLAGTYNEQFF.

Remarks on this clone: This sample also contains other DNA sequences that code for the same CDR3. This chain joins TRBV19 and TRBJ1-1; maybe TRBD1 (5 bases). This CDR3 comprises 14 residues. V gave up 3 bases and J gave up 4 bases, with 12 bases separating them. The V gene's germline CDR1 is LNHDA and CDR2 SQIVND (reference sequence). The CDR3 sequence: CASSIVGGGTEAFF. The CDR3 DNA is TGTGCCAGTAGTATTGTGGGGGGAGGCACTGAAGCTTTCTTT. The complete variable domain, with remaining parts taken from reference TRBV19 and TRBJ1-1, reads DGGITQSPKYLFRKEGQNVTLSCEQNLNHDAMYWYRQDPGQGLRLIYYSQIVNDFQKGDIAEGYSVSREKKESFPLTVTSAQKNPTAFYLCASSIVGGGTEAFFGQGTRLTVV.

This chain links TRBV2 with TRBJ1-4; D is uncertain. There are 14 residues in the CDR3. Trimming cost V 11 bases and J 1 base, with 14 bases left between them. Germline V gene data show CDR1 as SNHLY and CDR2 as FYNNEI. The DNA of the CDR3 is TGTGCCCGGTCCCCGACAAGAACTAATGAAAAACTGTTTTTT. Translated: CARSPTRTNEKLFF.

The chain is built from TRBV21-1 and TRBJ2-7; the table's TRBD1 call for D was not verified on the DNA. TRBV21-1 is annotated as a pseudogene. The CDR3 loop spans 16 amino acids. The CDR3 coding sequence is TGTGCCAGCAGCAAAGCAGGACAGGGACTATGCTACGAGCAGTACTTC. Its protein is CASSKAGQGLCYEQYF.

The CDR3 DNA reads TGTGCCAGCTCACTCAGGACTAGCGGGAAAGGGGATGAGCAGTTCTTC. The encoded protein is CASSLRTSGKGDEQFF. The chain recombines TRBV18 with TRBJ2-1; 12 bases line up with TRBD2. Trimming removed 4 bases from V and 8 bases from J; junction bases left unmatched: 9. From germline, CDR1 is KGHSH and CDR2 LQKENI. The CDR3 contains 16 residues.

This clone occurred once. This chain joins TRBV9 and TRBJ1-2; 9 bases line up with TRBD1. This CDR3 is built from 15 residues. Germline loops: CDR1 SGDLS, CDR2 YYNGEE. V was clipped by 3 bases and J by 8 bases; unmatched bases: 11. The chain's CDR3 is CASSGLGQGHGGYTF. CDR3 nucleotides: TGTGCCAGCAGCGGGTTGGGACAGGGCCACGGAGGCTACACCTTC.

The CDR3: CASSLSSTGRTEAFF. In DNA, the CDR3 is TGTGCCAGCAGCCTTTCCTCCACAGGACGCACTGAAGCTTTCTTT. V is TRBV7-2 and J is TRBJ1-1; maybe TRBD1 (5 bases). V was clipped by 5 bases and J by 4 bases, with 17 bases between them. The CDR3 loop spans 15 amino acids. Per the germline V gene, CDR1 is SGHTA and CDR2 is FQGNSA.

V is TRBV6-5 and J is TRBJ1-5; weak D call: TRBD1 (6 bases). CDR1 is MNHEY, CDR2 SVGAGI, per germline. The CDR3 is 15 residues long. With 6 bases removed from V and 3 bases from J, the gap between germline ends came to 15 bases. The CDR3 here is CASRAQGTLNQPQHF. Written as DNA, the CDR3 is TGTGCCAGCAGAGCACAGGGCACCCTCAATCAGCCCCAGCATTTT.

The gene calls are TRBV30 and TRBJ2-3, with D possibly TRBD2 on 6 matching bases. Germline CDR1 GTSNPN, CDR2 SVGIG (reference sequence). V was clipped by 2 bases and J by 3 bases, with 15 bases between them. The CDR3 loop spans 15 amino acids. The CDR3 region has the DNA TGTGCCTGGAGTCCACTAGTGGGGGGTACAGATACGCAGTATTTT. Residues: CAWSPLVGGTDTQYF.

The rearrangement uses TRBV18 and TRBJ2-7; 7 bases fit TRBD2. The length of the CDR3 is 15 residues. Germline V gene sequence: CDR1 KGHSH, CDR2 LQKENI. The J segment lost 0 bases and the V segment lost 6 bases, leaving 8 bases of the junction unmatched. This chain's CDR3 is CASSWGGGGSYEQYF. The CDR3 coding sequence is TGTGCCAGCTCCTGGGGCGGCGGGGGCTCCTACGAGCAGTACTTC.

The chain carries TRBV2 and TRBJ1-5; D unclear. The germline V gene has CDR1 SNHLY and CDR2 FYNNEI. CDR3 length equals 15 residues. Trimming took 2 bases from V and 4 from J, leaving 12 bases between them. Here the CDR3 DNA reads TGTGCCAGCAGTGAAATGTACAATCAAAATCAGCCCCAGCATTTT. This codes for CASSEMYNQNQPQHF.

The chain employs TRBV7-3 and TRBJ2-3, with TRBD2 as a possible D gene (5 bases). Between the trimmed V and J ends, which lost 4 bases and 4 bases, there was a span of 12 bases. This CDR3 has 14 residues. Germline V gives CDR1 SGHTA, CDR2 FQGTGA. The CDR3 DNA follows: TGTGCCAGCAGCTCCAGGACTGGTTCAGATACGCAGTATTTT. This codes for CASSSRTGSDTQYF.

The genes are TRBV15 and TRBJ1-1; tentative D call: TRBD1 (6 bases). The CDR3 covers 15 residues. Trimming took 1 base from V and 0 from J, leaving 9 bases between them. The V gene's germline CDR1 is LNHNV and CDR2 YYDKDF (reference sequence). CDR3 sequence (DNA): TGTGCCACCAGCAGAGTCAGGGGCCTGAACACTGAAGCTTTCTTT. It codes for CATSRVRGLNTEAFF.